The subject of this entry is one T cell receptor beta chain. What it binds is not known. V gave up 0 bases and J gave up 6 bases; unmatched junction bases: 10. The CDR3 has 17 amino acids. Germline CDR1 reads SGHNT; CDR2 reads YYREEE (reference sequence). This record belongs to a study of esophageal squamous cell carcinoma under preoperative chemotherapy. Across the study: Both tumor-infiltrating lymphocytes and peripheral blood T cells had their TCR repertoires profiled. Study-wide points: After treatment, tumor-infiltrating lymphocytes seemed to come partly from incoming peripheral T cells, not only local changes.

One entry per CDR3 protein results from TCRdb running MiXCR on the PCR reads. This table has tens of thousands of distinct CDR3 sequences, 50% to 60% appearing once. Time point in this sample: after preoperative PTX-NDP chemotherapy. Preoperative chemotherapy with paclitaxel-nedaplatin was given to patients before surgery. The receptor was isolated from a human donor with esophageal squamous cell carcinoma. The donor label of this sample is uncertain. This material was obtained from a patient given preoperative chemotherapy. V and J are TRBV5-4 and TRBJ1-2; 11 bases map to TRBD1. CDR3 protein: CASSLATWTGGANGYTF. The CDR3 coding sequence is TGTGCCAGCAGCTTGGCGACTTGGACAGGGGGCGCAAATGGCTACACCTTC.